A single T cell receptor (beta chain) is shown here with its context. Its antigen is not identified. This sample stems from a study of CD4+ T cells in melanoma. Study observations and caveats: Reportedly, melanoma neoantigen-specific CD4+ T cells showed varied differentiation states. CD8+ T cell, macrophage and B cell function reportedly correlated with neoantigen-specific CD4+ T cells.

The data were produced by immunoSEQ multiplex PCR, yet TCRdb's version contains in-frame clones alone and is incomplete. The sample yields approximately 19,000 clones, around 80% seen once. This CDR3 region has 14 residues. The V and J ends lost 4 bases and 3 bases respectively, with 14 bases between them. Germline values: CDR1 SQVTM, CDR2 ANQGSEA. The chain recombines TRBV29-1 with TRBJ2-3; D is perhaps TRBD1 (6 bases). The sequence was obtained from a human donor with melanoma. CDR3: CSVVVGQITDTQYF. The DNA for the CDR3 is TGCAGCGTTGTGGTGGGACAAATTACAGATACGCAGTATTTT.